A selection of T cell receptor beta chains follows, all from one sample in a study of blood T cell repertoires in COVID-19. Generated by immunoSEQ multiplex PCR, the TCRdb table keeps only in-frame clones and is missing some. The table lists fewer than 300,000 clones, around 86% of them singletons, with roughly a sixth in the top ten. Sequencing input: PBMCs or T cells enriched from blood (not recorded which). The receptors were sampled from a man aged 18-30 years who had recovered from COVID-19. CDR3s include the opening cysteine and the closing phenylalanine or tryptophan. A D gene is named only where the DNA matches it firmly. For some rows the clone size is stated as once, few or many, or as a class when expanded; others skip it.

D	V	J	size	DNA	CDR3
-	TRBV12-3/TRBV12-4	TRBJ2-5	-	TGTGCCAGCAGTCGGACACCCGTCGAGACCCAGTACTTC	CASSRTPVETQYF
-	TRBV2	TRBJ2-7	-	TGTGCCAGCAGTGTTAGGACAGCCGACTACGAGCAGTACTTC	CASSVRTADYEQYF
TRBD1	TRBV29-1	TRBJ1-2	few	TGCAGCGTCCGACAGGGAAGTGGGTATGGCTACACCTTC	CSVRQGSGYGYTF
TRBD1	TRBV3-1/TRBV3-2	TRBJ2-7	once	TGTGCCAGCAGCCAACAGGGACAGCTCGACGAGCAGTACTTC	CASSQQGQLDEQYF
-	TRBV27	TRBJ2-5	-	TGTGCCAGCAGTTGGCGGGGTTTACTCGGGCAAGAGACCCAGTACTTC	CASSWRGLLGQETQYF
-	TRBV30	TRBJ2-3	-	TGTGCCTGGAGTTTAGTAGGGGTTACGCAGTATTTT	CAWSLVGVTQYF
-	TRBV5-1	TRBJ1-5	-	TGCGCCAGCAGCTTGGAAGGACGGGGAGATCAGCCCCAGCATTTT	CASSLEGRGDQPQHF
-	TRBV30	TRBJ2-7	-	TGTGCCTGGAGTGTAGCTAGTTTGGCCTACGAGCAGTACTTC	CAWSVASLAYEQYF
-	TRBV4-1	TRBJ2-5	-	TGCGCCAGCAGCCAGACCCGGGGAGAGACCCAGTACTTC	CASSQTRGETQYF
TRBD1	TRBV6-5	TRBJ1-2	-	TGTGCCAGCAGTCGCGGACAGGGGAACTATGGCTACACCTTC	CASSRGQGNYGYTF
TRBD2	TRBV4-2	TRBJ2-2	-	TGTGCCAGCAGGATGGGGCCTAGCGGGGCCGGGGAGCTGTTTTTT	CASRMGPSGAGELFF
-	TRBV4-2	TRBJ2-7	many	TGTGCCAGCAGCCAAGAGATACACTACGAGCAGTACTTC	CASSQEIHYEQYF
-	TRBV10-3	TRBJ2-7	-	TGTGCCATCACGGGAGTATTCGGCGACGAGCAGTACTTC	CAITGVFGDEQYF
-	TRBV7-7	TRBJ1-1	-	TGTGCTAGCAGTCACAAGAACACTGAAGCTTTCTTT	CASSHKNTEAFF
TRBD1	TRBV4-1	TRBJ1-4	-	TGCGCCAGCAGCCTAGACAGGGGCACTAATGAAAAACTGTTTTTT	CASSLDRGTNEKLFF